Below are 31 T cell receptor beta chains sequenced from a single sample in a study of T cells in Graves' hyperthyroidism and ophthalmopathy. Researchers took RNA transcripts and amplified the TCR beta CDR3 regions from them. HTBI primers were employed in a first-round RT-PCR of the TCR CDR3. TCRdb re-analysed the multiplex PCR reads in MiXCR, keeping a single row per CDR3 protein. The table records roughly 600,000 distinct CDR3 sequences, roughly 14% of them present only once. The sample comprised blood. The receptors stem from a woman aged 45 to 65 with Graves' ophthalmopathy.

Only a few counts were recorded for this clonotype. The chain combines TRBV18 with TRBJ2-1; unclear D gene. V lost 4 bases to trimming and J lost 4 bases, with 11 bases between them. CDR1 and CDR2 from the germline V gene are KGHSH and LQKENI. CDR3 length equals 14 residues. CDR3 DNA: TGTGCCAGCTCACTCGTTAGGGAATACAATGAGCAGTTCTTC. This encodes CASSLVREYNEQFF.

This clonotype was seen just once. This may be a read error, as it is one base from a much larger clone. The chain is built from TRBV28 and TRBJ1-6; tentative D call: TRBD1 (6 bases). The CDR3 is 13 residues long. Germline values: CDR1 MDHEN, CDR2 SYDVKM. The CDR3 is CACLGQGNSSLHF. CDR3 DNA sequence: TGTGCCTGCCTAGGGCAGGGGAATTCATCCCTCCACTTT.

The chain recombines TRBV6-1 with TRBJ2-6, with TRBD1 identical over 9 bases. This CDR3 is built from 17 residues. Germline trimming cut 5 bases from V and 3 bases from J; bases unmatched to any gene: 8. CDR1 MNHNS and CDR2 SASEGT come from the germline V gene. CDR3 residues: CASSRDREVSGANVLTF. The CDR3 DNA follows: TGTGCCAGCAGTAGGGACAGGGAGGTTAGTGGGGCCAACGTCCTGACTTTC.

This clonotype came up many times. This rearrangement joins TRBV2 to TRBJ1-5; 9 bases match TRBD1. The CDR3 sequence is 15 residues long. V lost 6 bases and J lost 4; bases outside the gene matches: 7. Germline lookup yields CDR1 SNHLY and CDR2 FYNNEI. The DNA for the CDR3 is TGTGCCAGCAGAAAACAGGGGGCGGTGAATCAGCCCCAGCATTTT. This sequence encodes CASRKQGAVNQPQHF.

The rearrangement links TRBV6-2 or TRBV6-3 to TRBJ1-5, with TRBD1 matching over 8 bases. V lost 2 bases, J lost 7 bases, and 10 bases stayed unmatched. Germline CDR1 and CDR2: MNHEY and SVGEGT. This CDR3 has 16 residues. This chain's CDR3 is CASSYRQGRVEQPQHF. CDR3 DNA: TGTGCCAGCAGTTACCGACAGGGGCGGGTGGAGCAGCCCCAGCATTTT.

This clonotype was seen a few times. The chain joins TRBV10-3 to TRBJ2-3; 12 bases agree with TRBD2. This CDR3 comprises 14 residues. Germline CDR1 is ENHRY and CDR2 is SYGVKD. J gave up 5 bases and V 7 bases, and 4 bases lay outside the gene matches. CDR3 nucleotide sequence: TGTGCCATCAATGGGGGACTAGCGGGAGATACGCAGTATTTT. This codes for CAINGGLAGDTQYF.

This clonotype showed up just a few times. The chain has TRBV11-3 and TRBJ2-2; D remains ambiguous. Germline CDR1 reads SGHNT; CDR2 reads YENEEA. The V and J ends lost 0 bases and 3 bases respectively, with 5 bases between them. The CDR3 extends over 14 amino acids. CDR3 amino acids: CASSLEQHTGELFF. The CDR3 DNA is TGTGCCAGCAGCTTAGAACAGCACACCGGGGAGCTGTTTTTT.

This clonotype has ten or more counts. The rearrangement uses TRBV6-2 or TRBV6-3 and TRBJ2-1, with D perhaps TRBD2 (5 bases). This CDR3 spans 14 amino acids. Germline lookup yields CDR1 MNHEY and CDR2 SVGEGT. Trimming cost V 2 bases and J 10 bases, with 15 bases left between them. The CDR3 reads CASSYNIIALEQFF. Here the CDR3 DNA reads TGTGCCAGCAGTTACAATATAATAGCGTTGGAGCAGTTCTTC.

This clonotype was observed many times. Here the CDR3 DNA reads TGTGCCAGCAGCTTTCGGCGAACAGAGACCCAGTACTTC. It is translated as CASSFRRTETQYF. The rearrangement joins TRBV11-1 to TRBJ2-5, with D hard to call. Germline V lookup: CDR1 SGHAT, CDR2 FQDESV (reference sequence). The CDR3 contains 13 residues. The germline V and J ends were trimmed by 3 bases and 4 bases, with 9 bases remaining between them.

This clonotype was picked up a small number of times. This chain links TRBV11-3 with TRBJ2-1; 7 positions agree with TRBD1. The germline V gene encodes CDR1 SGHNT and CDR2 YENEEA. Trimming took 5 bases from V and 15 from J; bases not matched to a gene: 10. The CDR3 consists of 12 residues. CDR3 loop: CASSPGVDRLFF. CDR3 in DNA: TGTGCCAGCAGCCCCGGCGTGGACAGGCTGTTCTTC.

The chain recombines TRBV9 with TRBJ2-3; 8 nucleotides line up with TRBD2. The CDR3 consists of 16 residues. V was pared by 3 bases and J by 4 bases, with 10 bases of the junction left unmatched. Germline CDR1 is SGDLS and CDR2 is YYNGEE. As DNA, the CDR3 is TGTGCCAGCAGCGCTGTCCCAGCGGGAGTATCAGATACGCAGTATTTT. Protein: CASSAVPAGVSDTQYF.

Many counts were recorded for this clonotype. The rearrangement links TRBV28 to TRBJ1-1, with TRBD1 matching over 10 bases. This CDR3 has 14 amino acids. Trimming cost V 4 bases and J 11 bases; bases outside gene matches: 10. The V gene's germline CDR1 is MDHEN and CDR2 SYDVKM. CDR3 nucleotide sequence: TGTGCCAGCAGTTCGACCGGGACAGGGGTTGATGCTTTCTTT. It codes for CASSSTGTGVDAFF. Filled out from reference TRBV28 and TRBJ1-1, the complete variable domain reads DVKVTQSSRYLVKRTGEKVFLECVQDMDHENMFWYRQDPGLGLRLIYFSYDVKMKEKGDIPEGYSVSREKKERFSLILESASTNQTSMYLCASSSTGTGVDAFFGQGTRLTVV.

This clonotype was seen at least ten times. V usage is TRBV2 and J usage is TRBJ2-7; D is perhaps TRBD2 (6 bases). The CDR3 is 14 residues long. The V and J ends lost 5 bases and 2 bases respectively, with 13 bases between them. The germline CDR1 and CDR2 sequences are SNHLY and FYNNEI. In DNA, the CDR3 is TGTGCCAGCAGTTTCTCCGGGACTCCCTACGAGCAGTACTTC. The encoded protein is CASSFSGTPYEQYF.

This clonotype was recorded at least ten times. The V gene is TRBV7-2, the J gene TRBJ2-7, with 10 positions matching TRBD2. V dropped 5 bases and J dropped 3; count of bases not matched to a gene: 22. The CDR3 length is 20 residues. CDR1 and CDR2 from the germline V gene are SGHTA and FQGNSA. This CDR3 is CASSQSSILAGPSRGYEQYF. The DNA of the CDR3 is TGTGCCAGCAGCCAATCGTCCATACTAGCGGGGCCAAGTCGGGGCTACGAGCAGTACTTC.

CDR3 protein: CASSFPQAGESYNEQFF. DNA of the CDR3: TGTGCCAGCAGCTTTCCTCAAGCGGGAGAATCCTACAATGAGCAGTTCTTC. This chain joins TRBV7-2 and TRBJ2-1; 8 positions agree with TRBD2. V was clipped by 3 bases and J by 1 base; unmatched bases: 8. CDR1 is SGHTA and CDR2 is FQGNSA in the germline V gene. The CDR3 covers 17 residues.

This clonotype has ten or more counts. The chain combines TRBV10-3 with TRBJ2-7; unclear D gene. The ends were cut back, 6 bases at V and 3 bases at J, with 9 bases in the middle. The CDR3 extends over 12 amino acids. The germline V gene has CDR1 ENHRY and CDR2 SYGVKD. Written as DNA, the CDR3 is TGTGCCATCAGCCCACTGGGCTACGAGCAGTACTTC. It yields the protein CAISPLGYEQYF.

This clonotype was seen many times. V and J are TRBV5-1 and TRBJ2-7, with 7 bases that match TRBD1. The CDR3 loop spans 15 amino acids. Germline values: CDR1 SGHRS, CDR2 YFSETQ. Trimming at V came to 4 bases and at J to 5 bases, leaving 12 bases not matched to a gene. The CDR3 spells CASSLLGRGGDEQYF. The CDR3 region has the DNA TGCGCCAGCAGCCTATTAGGGAGAGGGGGCGACGAGCAGTACTTC. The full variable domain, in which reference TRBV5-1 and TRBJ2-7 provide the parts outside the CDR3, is KAGVTQTPRYLIKTRGQQVTLSCSPISGHRSVSWYQQTPGQGLQFLFEYFSETQRNKGNFPGRFSGRQFSNSRSEMNVSTLELGDSALYLCASSLLGRGGDEQYFGPGTRLTVT.

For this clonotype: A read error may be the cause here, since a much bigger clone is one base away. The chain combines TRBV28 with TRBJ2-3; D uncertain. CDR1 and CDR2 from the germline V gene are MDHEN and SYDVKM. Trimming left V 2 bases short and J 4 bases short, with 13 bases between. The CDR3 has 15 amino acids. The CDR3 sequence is CASSLRNDYADTQYF. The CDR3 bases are TGTGCCAGCAGTTTACGGAACGATTATGCAGATACGCAGTATTTT.

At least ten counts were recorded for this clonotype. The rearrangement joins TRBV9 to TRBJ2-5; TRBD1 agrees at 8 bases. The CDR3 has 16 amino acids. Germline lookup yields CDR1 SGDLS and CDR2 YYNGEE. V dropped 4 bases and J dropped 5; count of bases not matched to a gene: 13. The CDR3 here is CASSLGQGGPGETQYF. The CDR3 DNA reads TGTGCCAGCAGCCTAGGACAGGGAGGACCTGGGGAGACCCAGTACTTC.

CDR3 DNA sequence: TGTGCCTGGAGTGCCGGCAGGGGTAGATCGAACACTGAAGCTTTCTTT. Translated: CAWSAGRGRSNTEAFF. The V and J genes are TRBV30 and TRBJ1-1; D possibly corresponds to TRBD1 (6 bases). V lost 1 base and J lost 1, with 16 bases in between. The CDR3 runs to 16 residues. Germline CDR1 and CDR2: GTSNPN and SVGIG (reference sequence).

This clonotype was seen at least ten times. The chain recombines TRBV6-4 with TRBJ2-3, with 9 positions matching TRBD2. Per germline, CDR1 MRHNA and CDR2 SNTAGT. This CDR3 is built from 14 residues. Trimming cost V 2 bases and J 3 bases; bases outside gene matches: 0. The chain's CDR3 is CASSDTSGTDTQYF. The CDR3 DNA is TGTGCCAGCAGTGACACTAGCGGGACAGATACGCAGTATTTT.

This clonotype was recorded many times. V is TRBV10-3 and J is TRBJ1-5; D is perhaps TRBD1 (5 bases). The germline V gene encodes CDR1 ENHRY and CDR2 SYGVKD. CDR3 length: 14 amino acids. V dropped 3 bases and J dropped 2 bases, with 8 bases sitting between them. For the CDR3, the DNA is TGTGCCATCAGTGACAGGGTTGGCAATCAGCCCCAGCATTTT. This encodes CAISDRVGNQPQHF.

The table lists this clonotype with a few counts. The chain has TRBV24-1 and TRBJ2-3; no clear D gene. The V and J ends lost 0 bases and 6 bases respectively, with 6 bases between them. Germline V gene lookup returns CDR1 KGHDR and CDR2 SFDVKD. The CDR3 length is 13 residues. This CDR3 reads CATSDLQRDTQYF. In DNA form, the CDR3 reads TGTGCCACCAGTGATTTGCAACGCGATACGCAGTATTTT.

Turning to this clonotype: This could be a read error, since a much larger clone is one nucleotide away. The CDR3 sequence is CASSATGAGSYEQYF. The CDR3 DNA reads as TGTGCCAGCAGCGCCACCGGGGCAGGGTCCTACGAGCAGTACTTC. J is TRBJ2-7 and V is TRBV7-9; either TRBD1 or TRBD2 may supply D (5 bases each). Trimming removed 5 bases from V and 1 base from J, with 15 bases in between. This CDR3 has 15 residues. CDR1 and CDR2 (germline): SEHNR, FQNEAQ (reference sequence).

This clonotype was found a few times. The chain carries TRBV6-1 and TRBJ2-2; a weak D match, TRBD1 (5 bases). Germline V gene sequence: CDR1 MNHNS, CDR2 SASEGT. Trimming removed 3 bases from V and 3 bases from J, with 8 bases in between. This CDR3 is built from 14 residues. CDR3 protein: CASSEIRDTGELFF. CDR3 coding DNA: TGTGCCAGCAGTGAGATCAGGGACACCGGGGAGCTGTTTTTT.

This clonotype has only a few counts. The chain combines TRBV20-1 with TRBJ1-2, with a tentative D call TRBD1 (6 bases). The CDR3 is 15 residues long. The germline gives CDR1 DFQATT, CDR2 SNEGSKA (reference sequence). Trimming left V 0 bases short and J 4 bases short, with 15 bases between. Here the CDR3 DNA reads TGCAGTGCTAGAGATCGTTTGGGGGCTGGCTATGGCTACACCTTC. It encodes CSARDRLGAGYGYTF.

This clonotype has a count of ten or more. As DNA, the CDR3 is TGTGCCAGCAGCCAAGAACTAGCTTCCTACGAGCAGTACTTC. This codes for CASSQELASYEQYF. This chain uses TRBV3-1 with TRBJ2-7, with D maybe TRBD2 (6 bases). Germline CDR1 reads LGHDT; CDR2 reads YNNKEL (reference sequence). The CDR3 is 14 amino acids. The V and J ends lost 0 bases and 1 base respectively, with 7 bases between them.

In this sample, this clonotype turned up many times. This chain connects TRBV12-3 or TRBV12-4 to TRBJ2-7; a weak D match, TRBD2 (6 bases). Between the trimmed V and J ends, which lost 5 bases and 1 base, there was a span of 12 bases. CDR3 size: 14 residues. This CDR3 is CASSASAGSYEQYF. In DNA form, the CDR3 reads TGTGCCAGCAGTGCCTCGGCGGGATCCTACGAGCAGTACTTC.

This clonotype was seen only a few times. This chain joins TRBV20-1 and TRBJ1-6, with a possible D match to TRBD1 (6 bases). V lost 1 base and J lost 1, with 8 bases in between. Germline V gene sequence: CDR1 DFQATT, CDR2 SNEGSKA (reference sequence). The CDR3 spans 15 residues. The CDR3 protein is CSARAGVSYNSPLHF. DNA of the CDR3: TGCAGTGCTAGAGCAGGGGTATCCTATAATTCACCCCTCCACTTT.

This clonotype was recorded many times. In DNA, the CDR3 is TGTGCCAGCAGAAACCAAGGGGGGACCTACGAGCAGTACTTC. It specifies CASRNQGGTYEQYF. The V call is TRBV12-3 or TRBV12-4, the J call TRBJ2-7; D might be TRBD1 or TRBD2, each matching 6 bases. This CDR3 has 14 amino acids. The V gene lost 6 bases and the J gene lost 2 bases, with 14 bases spanning the gap.

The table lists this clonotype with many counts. CDR3 loop: CSARVLREGPYEQYF. In DNA, the CDR3 is TGCAGTGCTAGAGTTTTGCGGGAGGGGCCCTACGAGCAGTACTTC. The rearrangement joins TRBV20-1 to TRBJ2-7; TRBD2 matches 9 bases. V shed 1 base, J shed 2 bases, and the junction held 6 bases outside the gene matches. The germline CDR1 and CDR2 sequences are DFQATT and SNEGSKA (reference sequence). The CDR3 covers 15 residues.